This T cell receptor beta chain was recovered during a study of OX40 agonist ivuxolimab in advanced cancers. The V end lost 1 base, the J end lost 4 bases, and 7 bases lay between the germline ends. CDR1 SGHTA and CDR2 FQGNSA come from the germline V gene. This CDR3 has 14 residues. Only in-frame clones appear in the TCRdb table, and some are missing; sequencing was by immunoSEQ multiplex PCR. The table lists fewer than 40,000 clones, approximately 80% of them singletons, with around 12% in the top ten. The investigators sampled blood at baseline, at cycle 4 day 1, and at cycle 7 day 1. This clone was seen once.

The sequence came from an adult with an advanced solid tumor such as melanoma, head and neck, liver or kidney cancer. V gene TRBV7-2 combines with J gene TRBJ2-2, with a possible D match to TRBD1 (6 bases). The input for sequencing was CD4+ or CD8+ T cells sorted from blood, taken in a trial of the OX40 agonist ivuxolimab. CDR3 region: CASSLDRATGELFF. In nucleotides, the CDR3 is TGTGCCAGCAGCTTAGACAGGGCCACCGGGGAGCTGTTTTTT. Supplemented by reference TRBV7-2 and TRBJ2-2, the full variable domain reads GAGVSQSPSNKVTEKGKDVELRCDPISGHTALYWYRQSLGQGLEFLIYFQGNSAPDKSGLPSDRFSAERTGGSVSTLTIQRTQQEDSAVYLCASSLDRATGELFFGEGSRLTVL.